This T cell receptor (beta chain) is drawn from a study of cytomegalovirus exposure and HLA in healthy donors. Study summary: HLA-typed donors were the source of roughly 85 million unique TCRs held in an early data release. Genotyping showed roughly 86% of almost 400 donors falling in the Caucasian-associated ancestry cluster.

On this clone itself: Its antigen is not known.

Primers included in the PCR were 60 Vbeta and 13 Jbeta primers. TCRdb keeps only in-frame clones here, not all; method: immunoSEQ multiplex PCR. Among some 40,000 clones, 53% were seen once, and the ten largest hold about 6.1%. Overall study findings and caveats: Follow-up analysis later connected one missense variant in DCLRE1C with trimming of TCR beta V- and J-genes. What a later analysis showed was that several of the most significant clusters appeared linked to common viral pathogens.

Trimming shortened V by 5 bases and J by 11 bases, and 21 bases separated the two germline ends. From germline, CDR1 is GTSNPN and CDR2 SVGIG (reference sequence). The CDR3 is 13 amino acids. Material for sequencing was PBMCs. This TCR was sampled from a woman aged 40-49 years in good health and CMV-seropositive. The V and J genes are TRBV30 and TRBJ1-1, with a possible D match to TRBD1 (5 bases). The CDR3 is CAWLHLGALGAFF. The CDR3 region has the DNA TGTGCCTGGTTACACCTTGGGGCCTTAGGGGCTTTCTTT.